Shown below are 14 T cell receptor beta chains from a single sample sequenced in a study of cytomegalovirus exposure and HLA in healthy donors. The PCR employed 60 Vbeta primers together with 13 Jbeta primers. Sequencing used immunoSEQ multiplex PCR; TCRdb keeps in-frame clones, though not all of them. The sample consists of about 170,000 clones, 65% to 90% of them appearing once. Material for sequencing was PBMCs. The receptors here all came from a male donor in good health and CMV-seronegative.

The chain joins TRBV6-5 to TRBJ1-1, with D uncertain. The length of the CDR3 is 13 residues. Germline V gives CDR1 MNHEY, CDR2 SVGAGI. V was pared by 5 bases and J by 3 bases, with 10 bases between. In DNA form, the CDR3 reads TGTGCCAGCAGTAGAGGCCGAGACACTGAAGCTTTCTTT. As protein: CASSRGRDTEAFF.

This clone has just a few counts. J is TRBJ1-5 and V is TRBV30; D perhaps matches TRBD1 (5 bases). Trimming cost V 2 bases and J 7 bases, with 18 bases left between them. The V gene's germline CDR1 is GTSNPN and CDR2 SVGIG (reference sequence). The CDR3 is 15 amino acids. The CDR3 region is CAWSKMGGDGQPQHF. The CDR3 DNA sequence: TGTGCCTGGAGTAAAATGGGGGGGGATGGCCAGCCCCAGCATTTT.

The CDR3 here is CASSEYGSTDTQYF. CDR3 nucleotide sequence: TGCGCCAGCAGTGAGTATGGCAGCACAGATACGCAGTATTTT. The chain joins TRBV10-1 to TRBJ2-3; no firm D call. Germline-derived CDR1 and CDR2 are WNHNN and SYGVQD (reference sequence). This CDR3 is 14 amino acids long. V lost 1 base and J 0 bases, leaving 5 bases between the germline ends.

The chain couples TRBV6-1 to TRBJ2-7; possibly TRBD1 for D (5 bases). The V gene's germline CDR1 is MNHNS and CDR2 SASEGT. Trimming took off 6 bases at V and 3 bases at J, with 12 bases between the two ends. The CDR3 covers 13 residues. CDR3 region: CASRLFDSYEQYF. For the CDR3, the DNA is TGTGCCAGCAGGCTTTTCGACAGCTACGAGCAGTACTTC.

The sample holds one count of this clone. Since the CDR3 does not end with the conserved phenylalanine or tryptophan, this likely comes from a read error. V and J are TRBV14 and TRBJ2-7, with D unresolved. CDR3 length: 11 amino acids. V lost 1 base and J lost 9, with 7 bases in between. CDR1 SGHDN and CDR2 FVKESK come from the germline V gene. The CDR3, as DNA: TGTGCCAGCAGCCAAGGTCTGTCGCAGTACCTC. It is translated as CASSQGLSQYL.

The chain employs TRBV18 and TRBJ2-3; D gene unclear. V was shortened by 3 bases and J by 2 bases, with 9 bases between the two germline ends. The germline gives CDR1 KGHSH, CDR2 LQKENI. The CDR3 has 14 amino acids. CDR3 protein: CASSPLRSTDTQYF. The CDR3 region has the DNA TGTGCCAGCTCACCTTTGCGGTCCACAGATACGCAGTATTTT.

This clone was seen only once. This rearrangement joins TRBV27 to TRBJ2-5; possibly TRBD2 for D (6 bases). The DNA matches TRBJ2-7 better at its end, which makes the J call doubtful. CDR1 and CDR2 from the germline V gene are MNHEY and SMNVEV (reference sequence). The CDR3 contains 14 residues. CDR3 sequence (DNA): TGTGCCAGCAGTTTATCGGGGGGACGCCTCGAGCAGTACTTC. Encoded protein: CASSLSGGRLEQYF.

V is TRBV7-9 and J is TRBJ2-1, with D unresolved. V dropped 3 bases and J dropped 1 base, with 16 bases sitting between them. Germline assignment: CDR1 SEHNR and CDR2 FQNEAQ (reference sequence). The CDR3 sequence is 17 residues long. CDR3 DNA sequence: TGTGCCAGCAGCTTCGTGAGCAGACTCCGGTCCTACAATGAGCAGTTCTTC. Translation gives CASSFVSRLRSYNEQFF.

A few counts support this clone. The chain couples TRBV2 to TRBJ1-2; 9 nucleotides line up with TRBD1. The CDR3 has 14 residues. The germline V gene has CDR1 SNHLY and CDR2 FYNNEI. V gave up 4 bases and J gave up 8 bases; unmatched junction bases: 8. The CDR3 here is CASSVAGQGSGYTF. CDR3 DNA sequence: TGTGCCAGCAGTGTTGCGGGACAGGGTAGCGGCTACACCTTC.

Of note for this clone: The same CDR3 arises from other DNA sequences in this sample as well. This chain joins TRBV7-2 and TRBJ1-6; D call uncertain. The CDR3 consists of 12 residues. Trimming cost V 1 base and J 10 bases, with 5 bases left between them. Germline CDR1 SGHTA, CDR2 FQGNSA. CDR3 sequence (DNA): TGTGCCAGCAGCTTAGGAGGCTCACCCCTCCACTTT. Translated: CASSLGGSPLHF.

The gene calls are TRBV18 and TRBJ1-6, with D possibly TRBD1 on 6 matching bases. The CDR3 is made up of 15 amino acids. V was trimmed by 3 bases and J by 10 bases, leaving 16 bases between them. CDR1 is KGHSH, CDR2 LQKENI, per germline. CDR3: CASSPKTGSGSPLHF. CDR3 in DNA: TGTGCCAGCTCACCCAAGACAGGCTCGGGGTCACCCCTCCACTTT.

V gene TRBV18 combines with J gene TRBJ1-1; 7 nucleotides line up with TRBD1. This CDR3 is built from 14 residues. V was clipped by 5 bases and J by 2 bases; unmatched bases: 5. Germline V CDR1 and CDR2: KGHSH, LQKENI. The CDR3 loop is CASSGRDRNTEAFF. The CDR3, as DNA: TGTGCCAGCTCAGGCCGGGACAGAAACACTGAAGCTTTCTTT.

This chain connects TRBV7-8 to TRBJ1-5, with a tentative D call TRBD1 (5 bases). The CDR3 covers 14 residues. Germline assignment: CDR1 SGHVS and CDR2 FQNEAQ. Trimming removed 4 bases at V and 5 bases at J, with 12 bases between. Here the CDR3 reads CASSSRQLDQPQHF. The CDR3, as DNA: TGTGCCAGCAGCTCAAGACAGTTAGATCAGCCCCAGCATTTT.

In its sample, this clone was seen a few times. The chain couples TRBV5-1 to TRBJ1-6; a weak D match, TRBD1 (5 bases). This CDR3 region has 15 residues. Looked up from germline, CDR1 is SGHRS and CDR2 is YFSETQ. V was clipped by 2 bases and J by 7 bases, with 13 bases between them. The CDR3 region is CASSFLDNKNSPLHF. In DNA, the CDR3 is TGCGCCAGCAGCTTTCTGGACAATAAAAATTCACCCCTCCACTTT.